Below, 32 T cell receptor beta chains from the same sample are listed, as sequenced in a study of T cell repertoires in cytomegalovirus infection. Their cognate antigens are unknown. TCRdb recomputed calls from the reads with MiXCR, one row per CDR3 protein. The table has hundreds of thousands of distinct CDR3 sequences, about 33% seen once. The sample here was cultured CD8+ T cells from PBMCs, taken from culture after CMV antigen stimulation. These receptors originate from a human donor in good health (CMV status not recorded). Some clones in this sample may be carry-over from other donors' samples.

There are a few counts of this clonotype. This chain uses TRBV27 with TRBJ2-7; D call uncertain. Germline lookup yields CDR1 MNHEY and CDR2 SMNVEV (reference sequence). The CDR3 is 12 residues long. Trimming took 8 bases from V and 2 from J, leaving 10 bases between them. CDR3 amino acids: CASGRTAYEQYV. CDR3 coding DNA: TGTGCCAGCGGGCGGACGGCCTACGAGCAGTACGTC.

This clonotype occurred a few times. The chain couples TRBV12-3 or TRBV12-4 to TRBJ2-3; 7 bases fit TRBD1. J was trimmed by 4 bases and V by 7 bases; bases with no gene match: 8. CDR3 length: 14 amino acids. The CDR3 here is CASTSDRAPDTQYF. In nucleotides, the CDR3 is TGTGCCAGCACCTCCGACAGGGCCCCAGATACGCAGTATTTT.

CDR3 bases: TGTGCCAGCAGCCAAGATAGTCGACAGACCGGGGAGCTGTTTTTT. Its protein product is CASSQDSRQTGELFF. The genes are TRBV3-1 and TRBJ2-2, with a weak D call TRBD1 (5 bases). The CDR3 loop spans 15 amino acids. Trimming removed 0 bases from V and 5 bases from J, with 10 bases in between. CDR1 is LGHDT, CDR2 YNNKEL, per germline (reference sequence).

Note on this clonotype: A single base separates this from a much larger clone, so it may be a read error. This chain connects TRBV7-6 to TRBJ2-3, with D unresolved. Trimming stripped 3 bases from V and 0 bases from J, with 16 bases between. The CDR3 extends over 17 amino acids. Germline V gene data show CDR1 as SGHVS and CDR2 as FNYEAQ. The CDR3 coding sequence is TGTGCCAGCAGCTTTAGTCAGAGAAGAGCCAGCACAGATACGCAGTATTTT. Amino acid sequence: CASSFSQRRASTDTQYF.

This sequence joins TRBV11-3 and TRBJ2-2; 7 bases are shared with TRBD2. J gave up 5 bases and V 2 bases, and 5 bases lay outside the gene matches. The germline V gene encodes CDR1 SGHNT and CDR2 YENEEA. The CDR3 has 15 residues. The CDR3 DNA is TGTGCCAGCAGCTTAACGGGGGGAACGACCGGGGAGCTGTTTTTT. Protein product: CASSLTGGTTGELFF.

The rearrangement links TRBV5-1 to TRBJ2-1, with TRBD2 matching 9 bases. This CDR3 region has 17 residues. Trimming took 4 bases from V and 4 from J; bases not matched to a gene: 12. The germline V gene encodes CDR1 SGHRS and CDR2 YFSETQ. The CDR3 protein is CASSPGVAGALYNEQFF. The CDR3 region has the DNA TGCGCCAGCAGCCCCGGGGTAGCGGGGGCCTTATACAATGAGCAGTTCTTC.

This clonotype was seen many times. The genes are TRBV6-2 or TRBV6-3 and TRBJ1-1, with unresolved D. V gave up 0 bases and J gave up 1 base, with 9 bases separating them. Germline V gene lookup returns CDR1 MNHEY and CDR2 SVGEGT. This CDR3 spans 15 amino acids. CDR3 amino acids: CASSYSATTNTEAFF. The CDR3 DNA is TGTGCCAGCAGTTACTCGGCGACAACGAACACTGAAGCTTTCTTT.

The chain recombines TRBV4-1 with TRBJ1-5; tentative D call: TRBD1 (6 bases). V was trimmed by 1 base and J by 5 bases, leaving 15 bases between them. The CDR3 is 16 amino acids. Per the germline V gene, CDR1 is MGHRA and CDR2 is YSYEKL. The CDR3 sequence: CASSQVAQGGHQPQHF. In DNA form, the CDR3 reads TGCGCCAGCAGCCAAGTAGCACAGGGTGGGCATCAGCCCCAGCATTTT.

In its sample, this clonotype was seen a few times. The chain carries TRBV18 and TRBJ2-3, with D unclear. V lost 5 bases, J lost 4 bases, and 7 bases lay in between. Looked up from germline, CDR1 is KGHSH and CDR2 is LQKENI. The CDR3 is made up of 12 amino acids. DNA for the CDR3: TGTGCCAGCTCAACGCTTTCAGATACGCAGTATTTT. Protein product: CASSTLSDTQYF.

The rearrangement joins TRBV29-1 to TRBJ2-7; D possibly uses TRBD1 or TRBD2 (6 bases each). The CDR3 covers 13 residues. Trimming cost V 6 bases and J 1 base, with 13 bases left between them. CDR1 is SQVTM and CDR2 is ANQGSEA in the germline V gene. DNA for the CDR3: TGCAGCGTGGTGGGGGGCGAATCCTACGAGCAGTACTTC. Its protein product is CSVVGGESYEQYF.

This clonotype has more than one count but fewer than ten. This rearrangement joins TRBV7-9 to TRBJ1-1; TRBD1 is a possible D gene (5 bases). The CDR3 has 15 residues. Trimming took 1 base from V and 5 from J, leaving 14 bases between them. CDR1 and CDR2 from the germline V gene are SEHNR and FQNEAQ (reference sequence). Written as DNA, the CDR3 is TGTGCCAGCAGCTTAGACTACGGGGGAAGTACTGAAGCTTTCTTT. It yields the protein CASSLDYGGSTEAFF.

This clonotype was observed a handful of times. The chain joins TRBV19 to TRBJ1-1; unclear D gene. V was pared by 3 bases and J by 1 base, with 36 bases between. Germline V gene lookup returns CDR1 LNHDA and CDR2 SQIVND (reference sequence). The CDR3 runs 23 residues. The CDR3 nucleotides read TGTGCCAGTAGTATTTTCGGCGCCCGGGGTCACCCGGCCCGGACCTTACAGAACACTGAAGCTTTCTTT. Translating gives CASSIFGARGHPARTLQNTEAFF.

The chain joins TRBV27 to TRBJ2-1; the match to TRBD1 covers 7 bases. CDR1 is MNHEY and CDR2 is SMNVEV in the germline V gene (reference sequence). This CDR3 is built from 13 residues. With V trimmed by 8 bases and J by 4 bases, 5 bases remained unmatched. This CDR3 is CASAWTGYNEQFF. CDR3 nucleotide sequence: TGTGCCAGCGCTTGGACAGGTTACAATGAGCAGTTCTTC.

This chain links TRBV4-3 with TRBJ2-5, with TRBD1 matching 8 bases. The CDR3 has 14 residues. CDR1 and CDR2 from the germline V gene are LGHNA and YSLEER. Trimming at V came to 3 bases and at J to 3 bases, leaving 3 bases not matched to a gene. This CDR3 is CASSHNRGEETQYF. In nucleotides, the CDR3 is TGCGCCAGCAGCCATAACAGGGGGGAAGAGACCCAGTACTTC.

The chain recombines TRBV9 with TRBJ1-2; TRBD1 is a possible D gene (6 bases). Trimming stripped 3 bases from V and 4 bases from J, with 13 bases between. From germline, CDR1 is SGDLS and CDR2 YYNGEE. The CDR3 has 14 residues. The DNA of the CDR3 is TGTGCCAGCAGCGCCACCGGGACACTCTATGGCTACACCTTC. It codes for CASSATGTLYGYTF.

This clonotype was seen repeatedly, ten times or more. V gene TRBV4-1 combines with J gene TRBJ2-6; 7 bases are a match to TRBD1. The CDR3 consists of 17 residues. Germline V gene data show CDR1 as MGHRA and CDR2 as YSYEKL. V lost 1 base to trimming and J lost 8 bases; unmatched junction nucleotides: 11. DNA of the CDR3: TGCGCCAGCAGCCAAGTTTGGGCTGGACAGGTTACCAACGTCCTGACTTTC. It codes for CASSQVWAGQVTNVLTF.

The chain is built from TRBV9 and TRBJ1-6; no reliable D call. Per germline, CDR1 SGDLS and CDR2 YYNGEE. The length of the CDR3 is 17 residues. Trimming took 0 bases from V and 0 from J, leaving 10 bases between them. The CDR3 region is CASSVGYRSSYNSPLHF. CDR3 nucleotide sequence: TGTGCCAGCAGCGTAGGTTATAGAAGCTCCTATAATTCACCCCTCCACTTT.

This clonotype has more than one count but fewer than ten. The rearrangement uses TRBV27 and TRBJ1-5; 7 bases align to TRBD1. Looked up from germline, CDR1 is MNHEY and CDR2 is SMNVEV (reference sequence). V was clipped by 5 bases and J by 6 bases; unmatched bases: 7. The CDR3 consists of 14 residues. The CDR3 coding sequence is TGTGCCAGCAGTGAGACAGGGATGGCTCAGCCCCAGCATTTT. Amino acids: CASSETGMAQPQHF.

This clonotype was seen more than once but under ten times. CDR3: CASTDKGSIQYF. The DNA for the CDR3 is TGTGCCAGCACCGACAAGGGGAGCATTCAGTACTTC. J is TRBJ2-4 and V is TRBV12-3 or TRBV12-4, with D perhaps being TRBD1 or TRBD2 (5 bases each). The CDR3 runs to 12 residues. The V end lost 7 bases, the J end lost 9 bases, and 13 bases lay between the germline ends.

This clonotype was observed a handful of times. V gene TRBV7-9 combines with J gene TRBJ1-1; D perhaps matches TRBD1 (5 bases). The CDR3 loop spans 12 amino acids. V was trimmed by 5 bases and J by 6 bases, leaving 10 bases between them. CDR1 and CDR2 from the germline V gene are SEHNR and FQNEAQ (reference sequence). The CDR3, as DNA: TGTGCCAGCAGCCTGACAGTTGCTGAAGCTTTCTTT. Its protein is CASSLTVAEAFF.

The chain recombines TRBV7-6 with TRBJ1-2, with a possible D match to TRBD1 (5 bases). The CDR3 runs 14 residues. Per the germline V gene, CDR1 is SGHVS and CDR2 is FNYEAQ. Trimming stripped 5 bases from V and 4 bases from J, with 14 bases between. CDR3 DNA sequence: TGTGCCAGCAGCGTGACACCCGGGGGCTATGGCTACACCTTC. It codes for CASSVTPGGYGYTF.

There are a few counts of this clonotype. V and J are TRBV6-6 and TRBJ2-1; D unclear. Trimming stripped 10 bases from V and 7 bases from J, with 11 bases between. This CDR3 region has 11 residues. The germline CDR1 and CDR2 sequences are MNHNY and SVGAGI (reference sequence). Written as DNA, the CDR3 is TGTGCCATCTTGGAAGGGAATGAGCAGTTCTTC. It specifies CAILEGNEQFF.

This clonotype was recorded once. The chain uses TRBV27 and TRBJ2-7; TRBD1 might be the D (6 bases). Germline V gives CDR1 MNHEY, CDR2 SMNVEV (reference sequence). V was trimmed by 0 bases and J by 4 bases, leaving 16 bases between them. CDR3 length: 16 amino acids. The CDR3 nucleotides read TGTGCCAGCAGTTTATCTGGCAGCCAGGGGTTTTACGAGCAGTACTTC. Protein sequence: CASSLSGSQGFYEQYF.

This clonotype has a handful of counts. The CDR3 sequence: CASSYQPLGGSVGNEQFF. CDR3 DNA sequence: TGTGCCAGCAGTTACCAACCCCTGGGGGGATCGGTGGGCAATGAGCAGTTCTTC. The rearrangement links TRBV6-6 to TRBJ2-1; possibly TRBD2 for D (6 bases). V shed 2 bases and J shed 6 bases, with 23 bases lying between them. The germline CDR1 and CDR2 sequences are MNHNY and SVGAGI (reference sequence). This CDR3 contains 18 residues.

This clonotype was detected only a few times. The chain carries TRBV19 and TRBJ2-2; D gene ambiguous. Trimming took 0 bases from V and 6 from J, leaving 14 bases between them. The length of the CDR3 is 16 residues. Germline CDR1 reads LNHDA; CDR2 reads SQIVND (reference sequence). CDR3 sequence: CASSIDPPGRAGELFF. CDR3 bases: TGTGCCAGTAGTATAGACCCGCCCGGGCGCGCCGGGGAGCTGTTTTTT. The full variable domain, completed using reference TRBV19 and TRBJ2-2, is DGGITQSPKYLFRKEGQNVTLSCEQNLNHDAMYWYRQDPGQGLRLIYYSQIVNDFQKGDIAEGYSVSREKKESFPLTVTSAQKNPTAFYLCASSIDPPGRAGELFFGEGSRLTVL.

V and J are TRBV13 and TRBJ2-3; D is unresolved. CDR3 length equals 17 residues. Trimming cost V 1 base and J 2 bases, with 16 bases left between them. Germline V gene lookup returns CDR1 PRHDT and CDR2 FYEKMQ (reference sequence). CDR3: CASSLASAMRFTDTQYF. The CDR3, as DNA: TGTGCCAGCAGCTTAGCGTCAGCCATGCGGTTCACAGATACGCAGTATTTT.

This clonotype was found many times. The chain is built from TRBV10-3 and TRBJ2-7; the D call may be TRBD1 or TRBD2 (5 bases each). This CDR3 spans 15 amino acids. Between the trimmed V and J ends, which lost 0 bases and 5 bases, there was a span of 14 bases. From germline, CDR1 is ENHRY and CDR2 SYGVKD. The chain's CDR3 is CAISESAAGSDEQYV. The CDR3 coding sequence is TGTGCCATCAGTGAGTCGGCGGCAGGGAGCGACGAGCAGTACGTC.

This clonotype turned up a few times. The chain has TRBV2 and TRBJ1-4; the D gene is possibly TRBD1 (5 bases). The V gene's germline CDR1 is SNHLY and CDR2 FYNNEI. The V gene lost 4 bases and the J gene lost 5 bases, with 11 bases spanning the gap. The CDR3 totals 14 residues. The CDR3 DNA is TGTGCCAGCAGTGTATCAGGGTTCAATGAAAAACTGTTTTTT. As protein: CASSVSGFNEKLFF.

This rearrangement joins TRBV7-9 to TRBJ1-1, with D perhaps matching TRBD1 (5 bases). The V end was cut by 7 bases, the J end by 1 base, with 16 bases between. The CDR3 runs 15 residues. Germline-derived CDR1 and CDR2 are SEHNR and FQNEAQ (reference sequence). The CDR3 DNA reads TGTGCCAGCACCCCAGAGGAGGGGAAGAACACTGAAGCTTTCTTT. Translated: CASTPEEGKNTEAFF.

V is TRBV7-2 and J is TRBJ1-4; tentatively, D is TRBD1 (6 bases). Germline V gives CDR1 SGHTA, CDR2 FQGNSA. The CDR3 has 15 residues. V shed 5 bases and J shed 4 bases, with 14 bases lying between them. The CDR3 DNA is TGTGCCAGCAGCCTCACAGGGAGCGGTAATGAAAAACTGTTTTTT. It specifies CASSLTGSGNEKLFF. Full variable domain (rest looked up from reference TRBV7-2 and TRBJ1-4): GAGVSQSPSNKVTEKGKDVELRCDPISGHTALYWYRQSLGQGLEFLIYFQGNSAPDKSGLPSDRFSAERTGGSVSTLTIQRTQQEDSAVYLCASSLTGSGNEKLFFGSGTQLSVL.

This clonotype was recorded once. One junction end disagrees with the germline gene, perhaps due to a read error. The chain combines TRBV11-1 with TRBJ1-4, with D possibly being TRBD1 (6 bases). Germline CDR1 is SGHAT and CDR2 is FQDESV (reference sequence). This CDR3 has 13 amino acids. The CDR3 DNA sequence: TGTGCCAGCAGCCTCACCAGGGGAGCGGAGCGGCTTTTT. Translation: CASSLTRGAERLF.

This clonotype was seen only a few times. The V and J genes are TRBV29-1 and TRBJ1-2; 8 positions match TRBD1. With V trimmed by 6 bases and J by 4 bases, 7 bases remained unmatched. The CDR3 runs 13 residues. CDR1 is SQVTM and CDR2 is ANQGSEA in the germline V gene. The CDR3 here is CSVDGQGGYGYTF. The CDR3 coding sequence is TGCAGCGTCGATGGACAGGGAGGCTATGGCTACACCTTC.